These 20 T cell receptor beta chains originate from one sample sequenced in a study of T cells expressing NK-cell markers. After re-calling the 5' RACE reads, TCRdb lists one entry per CDR3 protein, DNA absent. The specimen's table records fewer than 550,000 distinct CDR3 sequences. The sample consisted of blood T cells: a sorted CD56 or NKG2C T cell subset, CD4+ or CD8+ T cells, or bulk PBMC T cells (not recorded which). The receptors stem from a woman aged 45 to 65 in good health.

The J gene is TRBJ2-4, the V gene TRBV30; TCRdb's assignment of TRBD1 cannot be checked, as there is no DNA. This CDR3 has 12 amino acids. Germline CDR1 and CDR2: GTSNPN and SVGIG (reference sequence). This chain's CDR3 is CAWTDRGDIQYF. Together with reference TRBV30 and TRBJ2-4, the CDR3 gives the full variable domain: SQTIHQWPATLVQPVGSPLSLECTVEGTSNPNLYWYRQAAGRGLQLLFYSVGIGQISSEVPQNLSASRPQDRQFILSSKKLLLSDSGFYLCAWTDRGDIQYFGAGTRLSVL.

V usage is TRBV2 and J usage is TRBJ1-1; there is no DNA to check the TCRdb D call of TRBD1. Germline-derived CDR1 and CDR2 are SNHLY and FYNNEI. This CDR3 spans 14 amino acids. The CDR3 protein is CASGRDTIDTEAFF.

V is TRBV5-1 and J is TRBJ2-3; TCRdb calls TRBD2, which cannot be checked without DNA. The CDR3 totals 15 residues. CDR1 and CDR2 (germline): SGHRS, YFSETQ. CDR3 protein: CASSLASGRTDTQYF.

V usage is TRBV28 and J usage is TRBJ2-7. CDR1 is MDHEN and CDR2 is SYDVKM in the germline V gene. The CDR3 loop spans 12 amino acids. CDR3: CASSGSYYEQYF.

The V gene is TRBV20-1, the J gene TRBJ2-1; TCRdb's assignment of TRBD2 cannot be checked, as there is no DNA. The germline CDR1 and CDR2 sequences are DFQATT and SNEGSKA (reference sequence). The CDR3 consists of 15 residues. CDR3 sequence reads: CSAGETSGIYNEQFF.

The chain joins TRBV29-1 to TRBJ1-1. The CDR3 extends over 13 amino acids. Germline CDR1 SQVTM, CDR2 ANQGSEA. The chain's CDR3 is CSVGFKEFSEAFF.

The chain is built from TRBV9 and TRBJ2-1; TCRdb designates TRBD2, a call that cannot be tested without DNA. The germline CDR1 and CDR2 sequences are SGDLS and YYNGEE. The CDR3 totals 16 residues. The CDR3 spells CASSPQGTSGHNEQFF.

This chain uses TRBV10-1 with TRBJ2-1; the TCRdb D gene call, TRBD2, has no DNA to confirm it. Germline CDR1 and CDR2: WNHNN and SYGVQD (reference sequence). This CDR3 has 13 residues. CDR3 sequence reads: CASSGLAGFWQFF.

The gene calls are TRBV19 and TRBJ2-7; without DNA, the TCRdb call of TRBD1 cannot be checked. CDR1 and CDR2 from the germline V gene are LNHDA and SQIVND (reference sequence). CDR3 length: 13 amino acids. This CDR3 is CASSIEDSYEQYF.

J is TRBJ2-7 and V is TRBV5-1; checking the TCRdb D call of TRBD1 is not possible without DNA. Germline V gene sequence: CDR1 SGHRS, CDR2 YFSETQ. This CDR3 has 14 amino acids. CDR3 loop: CASRTGPAFNEQYF.

This rearrangement joins TRBV20-1 to TRBJ1-1. The CDR3 runs to 16 residues. Germline V CDR1 and CDR2: DFQATT, SNEGSKA (reference sequence). This CDR3 reads CSVRGGALPLNTEAFF.

V is TRBV5-6 and J is TRBJ2-7. Germline V gives CDR1 SGHDT, CDR2 YYEEEE. The CDR3 extends over 15 amino acids. The CDR3 protein is CASSFRGVGSYEQYF.

The rearrangement uses TRBV5-1 and TRBJ2-7; TCRdb's assignment of TRBD1 cannot be checked, as there is no DNA. The germline V gene has CDR1 SGHRS and CDR2 YFSETQ. This CDR3 has 14 residues. The CDR3 region is CASSKGQLTYEQYF.

The chain couples TRBV6-1 to TRBJ1-2. The length of the CDR3 is 14 residues. Germline CDR1 is MNHNS and CDR2 is SASEGT. The CDR3 is CASSEASSGYGYTF.

This chain links TRBV12-3 or TRBV12-4 with TRBJ1-1; TCRdb calls TRBD1, which cannot be checked without DNA. The CDR3 is 14 residues long. CDR3 residues: CASSTGPAGTEAFF.

This chain links TRBV5-1 with TRBJ1-1; TCRdb returns TRBD1, unconfirmable since there is no DNA. The CDR3 runs to 14 residues. In germline, CDR1 is SGHRS, CDR2 YFSETQ. CDR3 loop: CASSPGQGGTEAFF.

V usage is TRBV20-1 and J usage is TRBJ2-5; TCRdb proposes TRBD1, but this gene call is untestable without DNA. Germline V gene sequence: CDR1 DFQATT, CDR2 SNEGSKA (reference sequence). This CDR3 is 14 amino acids long. This CDR3 reads CSARAGARGETQYF.

The chain employs TRBV19 and TRBJ1-5; TCRdb gives TRBD1 as the D gene, but with no DNA this cannot be confirmed. From germline, CDR1 is LNHDA and CDR2 SQIVND (reference sequence). The CDR3 is 17 residues long. The CDR3 here is CASSLGQGAGGNQPQHF.

The chain uses TRBV2 and TRBJ1-1. The germline gives CDR1 SNHLY, CDR2 FYNNEI. This CDR3 region has 13 residues. The CDR3: CASTYTGRSEAFF.

CDR3 amino acids: CAWSHTYTEAFF. The V gene is TRBV30, the J gene TRBJ1-1. CDR3 length: 12 amino acids. The germline CDR1 and CDR2 sequences are GTSNPN and SVGIG (reference sequence). Together with reference TRBV30 and TRBJ1-1, the CDR3 gives the full variable domain: SQTIHQWPATLVQPVGSPLSLECTVEGTSNPNLYWYRQAAGRGLQLLFYSVGIGQISSEVPQNLSASRPQDRQFILSSKKLLLSDSGFYLCAWSHTYTEAFFGQGTRLTVV.